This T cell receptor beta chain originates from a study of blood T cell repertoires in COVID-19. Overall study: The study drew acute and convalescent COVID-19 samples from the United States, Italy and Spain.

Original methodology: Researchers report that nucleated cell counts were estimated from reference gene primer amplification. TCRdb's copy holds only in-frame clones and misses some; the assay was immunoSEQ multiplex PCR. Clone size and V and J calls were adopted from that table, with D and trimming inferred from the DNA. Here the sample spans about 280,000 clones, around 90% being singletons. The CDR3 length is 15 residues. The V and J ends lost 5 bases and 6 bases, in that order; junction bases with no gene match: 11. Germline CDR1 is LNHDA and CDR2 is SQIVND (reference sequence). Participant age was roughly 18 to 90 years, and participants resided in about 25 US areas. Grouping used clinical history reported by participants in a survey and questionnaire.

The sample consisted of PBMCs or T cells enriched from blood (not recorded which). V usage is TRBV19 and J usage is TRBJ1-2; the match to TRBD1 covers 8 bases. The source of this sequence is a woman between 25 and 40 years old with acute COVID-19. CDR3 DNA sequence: TGTGCCAGTAGTCCCCCCTCAGGGGGCGCGAATGGCTACACCTTC. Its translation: CASSPPSGGANGYTF.